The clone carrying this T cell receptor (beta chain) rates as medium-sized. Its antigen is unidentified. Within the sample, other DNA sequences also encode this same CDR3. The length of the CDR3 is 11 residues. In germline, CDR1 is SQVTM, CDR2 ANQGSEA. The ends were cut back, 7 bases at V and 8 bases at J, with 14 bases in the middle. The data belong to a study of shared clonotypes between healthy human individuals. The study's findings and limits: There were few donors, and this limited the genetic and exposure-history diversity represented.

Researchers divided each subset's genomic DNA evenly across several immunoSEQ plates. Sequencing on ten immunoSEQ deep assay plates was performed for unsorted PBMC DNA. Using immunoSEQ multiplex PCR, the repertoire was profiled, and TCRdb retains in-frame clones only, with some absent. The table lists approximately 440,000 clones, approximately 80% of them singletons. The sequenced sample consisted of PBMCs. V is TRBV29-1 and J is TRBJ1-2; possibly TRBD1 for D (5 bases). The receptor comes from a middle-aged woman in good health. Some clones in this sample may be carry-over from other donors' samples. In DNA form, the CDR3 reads TGCAGCGCTCCAGCATGGGGCGGCTACACCTTC. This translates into CSAPAWGGYTF.